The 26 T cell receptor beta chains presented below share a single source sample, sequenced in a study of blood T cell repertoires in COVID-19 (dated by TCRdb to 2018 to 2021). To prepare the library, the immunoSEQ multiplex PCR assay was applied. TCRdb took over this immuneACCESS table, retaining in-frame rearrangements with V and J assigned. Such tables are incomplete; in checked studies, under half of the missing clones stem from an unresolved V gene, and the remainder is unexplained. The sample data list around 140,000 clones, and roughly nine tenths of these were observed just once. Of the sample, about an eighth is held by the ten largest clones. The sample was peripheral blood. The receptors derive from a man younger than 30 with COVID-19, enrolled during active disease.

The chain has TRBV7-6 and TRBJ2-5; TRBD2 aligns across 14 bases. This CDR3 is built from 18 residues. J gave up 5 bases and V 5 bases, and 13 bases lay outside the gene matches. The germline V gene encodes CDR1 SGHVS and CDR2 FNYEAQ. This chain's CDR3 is CASSNYGLAGGRKETQYF. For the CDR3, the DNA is TGTGCCAGCAGCAACTACGGACTAGCGGGAGGACGGAAGGAGACCCAGTACTTC.

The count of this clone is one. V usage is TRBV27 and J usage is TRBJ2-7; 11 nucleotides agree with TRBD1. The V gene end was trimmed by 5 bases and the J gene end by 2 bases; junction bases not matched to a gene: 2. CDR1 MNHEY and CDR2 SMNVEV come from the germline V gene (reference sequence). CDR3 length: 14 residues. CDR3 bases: TGTGCCAGCAGTCCGGGACAGGGGGCCTACGAGCAGTACTTC. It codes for CASSPGQGAYEQYF.

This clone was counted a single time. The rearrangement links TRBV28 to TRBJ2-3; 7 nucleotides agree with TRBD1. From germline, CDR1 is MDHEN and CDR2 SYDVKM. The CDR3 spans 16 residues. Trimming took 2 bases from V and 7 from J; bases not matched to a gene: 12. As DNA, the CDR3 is TGTGCCAGCAGTTTACCCGGGACAGCCAGTTGGTATACGCAGTATTTT. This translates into CASSLPGTASWYTQYF.

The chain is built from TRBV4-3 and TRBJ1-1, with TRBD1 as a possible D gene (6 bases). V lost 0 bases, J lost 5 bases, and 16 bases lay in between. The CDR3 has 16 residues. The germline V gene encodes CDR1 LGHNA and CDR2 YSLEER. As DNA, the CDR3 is TGCGCCAGCAGCCAAGACACCACAGGGTGGGGGACTGAAGCTTTCTTT. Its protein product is CASSQDTTGWGTEAFF.

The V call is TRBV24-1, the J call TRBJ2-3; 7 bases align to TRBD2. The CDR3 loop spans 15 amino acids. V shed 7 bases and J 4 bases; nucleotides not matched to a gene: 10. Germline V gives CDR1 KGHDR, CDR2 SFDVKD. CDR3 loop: CATSPWGGPPDTQYF. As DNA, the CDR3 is TGTGCCACCAGCCCGTGGGGAGGGCCCCCAGATACGCAGTATTTT.

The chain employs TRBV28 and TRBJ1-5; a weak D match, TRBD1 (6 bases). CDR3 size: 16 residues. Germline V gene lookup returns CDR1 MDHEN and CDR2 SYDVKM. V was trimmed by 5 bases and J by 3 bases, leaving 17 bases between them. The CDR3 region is CASSRGRGGYNQPQHF. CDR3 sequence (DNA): TGTGCCAGCAGTAGAGGGAGGGGGGGCTACAATCAGCCCCAGCATTTT.

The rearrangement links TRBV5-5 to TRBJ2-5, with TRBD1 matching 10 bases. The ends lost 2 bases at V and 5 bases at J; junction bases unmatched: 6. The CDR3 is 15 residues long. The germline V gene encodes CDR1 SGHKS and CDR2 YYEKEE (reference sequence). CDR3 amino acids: CASSFGTGEGETQYF. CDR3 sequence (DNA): TGTGCCAGCAGCTTTGGGACAGGGGAGGGGGAGACCCAGTACTTC.

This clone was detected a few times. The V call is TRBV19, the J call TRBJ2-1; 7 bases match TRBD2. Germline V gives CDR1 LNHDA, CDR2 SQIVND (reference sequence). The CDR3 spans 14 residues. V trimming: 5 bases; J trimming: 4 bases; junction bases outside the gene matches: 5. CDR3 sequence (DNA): TGTGCCAGTAGTTGGGGCGGGAGTTACAATGAGCAGTTCTTC. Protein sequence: CASSWGGSYNEQFF.

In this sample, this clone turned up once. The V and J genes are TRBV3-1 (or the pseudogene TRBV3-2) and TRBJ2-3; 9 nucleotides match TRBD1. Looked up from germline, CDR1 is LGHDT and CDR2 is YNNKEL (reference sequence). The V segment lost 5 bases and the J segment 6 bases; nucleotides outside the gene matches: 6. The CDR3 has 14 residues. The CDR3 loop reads CASSIPGTGDTQYF. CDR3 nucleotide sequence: TGTGCCAGCAGCATCCCCGGGACAGGGGATACGCAGTATTTT.

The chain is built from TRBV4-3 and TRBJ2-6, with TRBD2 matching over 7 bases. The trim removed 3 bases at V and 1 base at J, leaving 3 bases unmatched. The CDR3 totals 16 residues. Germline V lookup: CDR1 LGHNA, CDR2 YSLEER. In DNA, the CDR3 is TGCGCCAGCAGCCAGGGGGGGTTTTCTGGGGCCAACGTCCTGACTTTC. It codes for CASSQGGFSGANVLTF.

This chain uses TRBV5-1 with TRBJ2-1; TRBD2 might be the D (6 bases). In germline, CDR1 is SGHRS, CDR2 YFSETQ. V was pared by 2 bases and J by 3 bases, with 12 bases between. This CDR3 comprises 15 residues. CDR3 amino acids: CASSFFSSDYNEQFF. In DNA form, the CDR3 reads TGCGCCAGCAGCTTCTTCTCTAGCGACTACAATGAGCAGTTCTTC. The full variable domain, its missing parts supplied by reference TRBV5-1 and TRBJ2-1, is KAGVTQTPRYLIKTRGQQVTLSCSPISGHRSVSWYQQTPGQGLQFLFEYFSETQRNKGNFPGRFSGRQFSNSRSEMNVSTLELGDSALYLCASSFFSSDYNEQFFGPGTRLTVL.

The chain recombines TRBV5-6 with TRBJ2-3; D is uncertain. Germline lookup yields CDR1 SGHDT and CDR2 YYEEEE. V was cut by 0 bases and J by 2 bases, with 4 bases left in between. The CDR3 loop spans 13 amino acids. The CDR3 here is CASSLGPTDTQYF. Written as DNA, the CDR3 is TGTGCCAGCAGCTTGGGGCCCACAGATACGCAGTATTTT.

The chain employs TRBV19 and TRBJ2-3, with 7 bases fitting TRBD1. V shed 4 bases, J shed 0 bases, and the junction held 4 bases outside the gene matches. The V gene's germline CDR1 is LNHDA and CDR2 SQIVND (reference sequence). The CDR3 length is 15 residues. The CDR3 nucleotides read TGTGCCAGTAGTACCCGGGACAGTAGCACAGATACGCAGTATTTT. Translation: CASSTRDSSTDTQYF.

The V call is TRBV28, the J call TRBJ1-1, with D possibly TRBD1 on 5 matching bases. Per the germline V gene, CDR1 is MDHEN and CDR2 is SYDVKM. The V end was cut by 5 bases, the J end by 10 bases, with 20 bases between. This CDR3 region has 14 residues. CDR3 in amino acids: CASSANRNHRGAFF. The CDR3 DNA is TGTGCCAGCAGTGCAAACAGGAACCACCGCGGAGCTTTCTTT.

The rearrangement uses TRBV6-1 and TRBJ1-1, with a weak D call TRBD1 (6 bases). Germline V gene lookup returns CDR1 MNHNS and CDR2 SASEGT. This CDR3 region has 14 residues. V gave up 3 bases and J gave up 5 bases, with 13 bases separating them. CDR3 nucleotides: TGTGCCAGCAGTGACGTGGGGGCCGCGACTGAAGCTTTCTTT. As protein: CASSDVGAATEAFF.

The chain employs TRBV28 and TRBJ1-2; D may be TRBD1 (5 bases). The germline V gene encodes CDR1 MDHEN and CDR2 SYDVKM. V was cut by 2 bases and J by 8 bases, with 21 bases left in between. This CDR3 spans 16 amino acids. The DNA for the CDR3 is TGTGCCAGCAGTTTACAAAATTTGATTAAGGGGTGGGGCTACACCTTC. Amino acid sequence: CASSLQNLIKGWGYTF.

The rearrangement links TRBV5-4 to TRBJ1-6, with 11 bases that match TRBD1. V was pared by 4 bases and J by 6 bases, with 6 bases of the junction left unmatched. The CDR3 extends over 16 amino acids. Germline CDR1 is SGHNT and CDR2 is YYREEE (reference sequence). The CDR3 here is CASSQDRGQSNSPLHF. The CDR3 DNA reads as TGTGCCAGCAGCCAGGACAGGGGGCAAAGTAATTCACCCCTCCACTTT.

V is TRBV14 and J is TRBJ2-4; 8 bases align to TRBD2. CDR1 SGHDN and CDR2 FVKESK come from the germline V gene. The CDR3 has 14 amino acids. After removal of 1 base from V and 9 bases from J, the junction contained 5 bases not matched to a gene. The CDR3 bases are TGTGCCAGCAGCCAAGCGGGAGGGCCATCCATTCAGTACTTC. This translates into CASSQAGGPSIQYF.

CDR3 loop: CASSSGNRGFNTEAFF. The CDR3 bases are TGTGCCAGCAGTTCCGGGAACAGGGGGTTTAACACTGAAGCTTTCTTT. The chain recombines TRBV27 with TRBJ1-1, with 8 bases aligning to TRBD1. The trim removed 4 bases at V and 2 bases at J, leaving 9 bases unmatched. Germline CDR1 and CDR2: MNHEY and SMNVEV (reference sequence). The CDR3 covers 16 residues.

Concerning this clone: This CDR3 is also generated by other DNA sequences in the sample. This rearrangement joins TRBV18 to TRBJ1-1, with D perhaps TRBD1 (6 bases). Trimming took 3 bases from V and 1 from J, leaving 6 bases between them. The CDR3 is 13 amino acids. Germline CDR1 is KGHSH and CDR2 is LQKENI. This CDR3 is CASSPGQNTEAFF. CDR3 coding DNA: TGTGCCAGCTCACCGGGACAGAACACTGAAGCTTTCTTT. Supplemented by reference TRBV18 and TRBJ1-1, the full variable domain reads NAGVMQNPRHLVRRRGQEARLRCSPMKGHSHVYWYRQLPEEGLKFMVYLQKENIIDESGMPKERFSAEFPKEGPSILRIQQVVRGDSAAYFCASSPGQNTEAFFGQGTRLTVV.

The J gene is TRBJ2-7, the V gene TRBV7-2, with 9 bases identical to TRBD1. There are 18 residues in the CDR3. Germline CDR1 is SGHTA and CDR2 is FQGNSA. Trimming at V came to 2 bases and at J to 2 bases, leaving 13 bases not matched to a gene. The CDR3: CASSLRDRDDLGAYEQYF. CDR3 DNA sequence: TGTGCCAGCAGCTTACGGGACAGGGACGACCTAGGGGCCTACGAGCAGTACTTC.

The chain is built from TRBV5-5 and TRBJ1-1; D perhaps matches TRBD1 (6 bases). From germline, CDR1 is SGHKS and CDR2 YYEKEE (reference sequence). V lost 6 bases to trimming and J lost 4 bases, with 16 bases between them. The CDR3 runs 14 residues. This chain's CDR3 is CASNRGGGSTEAFF. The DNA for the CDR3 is TGTGCCAGCAACCGAGGGGGGGGTAGCACTGAAGCTTTCTTT.

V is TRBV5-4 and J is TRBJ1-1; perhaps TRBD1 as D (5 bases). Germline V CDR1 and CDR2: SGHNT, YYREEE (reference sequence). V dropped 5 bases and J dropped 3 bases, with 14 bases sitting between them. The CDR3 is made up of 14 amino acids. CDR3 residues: CASSSGFQDTEAFF. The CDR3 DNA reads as TGTGCCAGCAGTTCAGGGTTCCAGGACACTGAAGCTTTCTTT.

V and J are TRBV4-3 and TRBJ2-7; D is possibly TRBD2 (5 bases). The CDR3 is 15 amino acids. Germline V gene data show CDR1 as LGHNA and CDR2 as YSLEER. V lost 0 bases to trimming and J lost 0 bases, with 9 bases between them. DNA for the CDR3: TGCGCCAGCAGCCAAGATGAGGGTAGCTCCTACGAGCAGTACTTC. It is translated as CASSQDEGSSYEQYF.

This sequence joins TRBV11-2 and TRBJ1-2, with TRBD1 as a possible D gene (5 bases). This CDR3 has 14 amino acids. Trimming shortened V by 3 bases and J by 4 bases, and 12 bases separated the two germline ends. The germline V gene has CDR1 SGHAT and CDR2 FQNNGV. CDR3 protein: CASSFGRGGYGYTF. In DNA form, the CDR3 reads TGTGCCAGCAGCTTCGGGAGGGGCGGCTATGGCTACACCTTC.

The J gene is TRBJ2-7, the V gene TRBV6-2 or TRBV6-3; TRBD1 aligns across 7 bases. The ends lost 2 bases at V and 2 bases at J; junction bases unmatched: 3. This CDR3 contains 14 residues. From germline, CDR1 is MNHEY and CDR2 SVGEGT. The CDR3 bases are TGTGCCAGCAGTTACAAGGGGGCGGCCTACGAGCAGTACTTC. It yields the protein CASSYKGAAYEQYF.